A selection of T cell receptor beta chains follows, all from one sample in a study of blood T cells in healthy people across ages. TCRdb reanalysed the 5' RACE reads using MiXCR and keeps one entry per CDR3 protein. This sample has around 500,000 distinct CDR3 sequences, with roughly a quarter found just once. The same sample was also used in a study of T cells of mothers and their children.

Source material: blood. The source is a boy younger than 10 in good health. CDR3s include the opening cysteine and the closing phenylalanine or tryptophan. D genes are given only for firm matches. The listing skips clone size in some rows; elsewhere it reads once, few, many or a size class.

clone size	J gene	V gene	D gene	CDR3 length	CDR3 protein	CDR3 DNA
NA	TRBJ2-7	TRBV18	TRBD2	15	CASSPTSGGSYEQYF	TGTGCCAGCTCACCGACTAGCGGGGGGTCCTACGAGCAGTACTTC
NA	TRBJ2-3	TRBV6-1	TRBD1	15	CASSGPRGLRDTQYF	TGTGCCAGCAGTGGACCCAGGGGGCTGCGAGATACGCAGTATTTT
few	TRBJ2-2	TRBV19	NA	15	CASKFGLRPPGELFF	TGTGCCAGTAAATTCGGACTGCGTCCGCCCGGGGAGCTGTTTTTT
NA	TRBJ1-3	TRBV7-2	NA	13	CASSLRTANTIYF	TGTGCCAGCAGCCTGCGGACAGCAAACACCATATATTTT
NA	TRBJ2-7	TRBV25-1	NA	14	CASSEWGGEYEQYF	TGTGCCAGCAGTGAATGGGGAGGCGAATACGAGCAGTACTTC
few	TRBJ2-3	TRBV24-1	TRBD1	16	CATSDPGTGSTDTQYF	TGTGCCACCAGTGACCCCGGGACAGGAAGCACAGATACGCAGTATTTT
NA	TRBJ2-5	TRBV7-2	TRBD2	14	CASGPVLAGETQYF	TGTGCCAGCGGACCGGTTCTAGCGGGAGAGACCCAGTACTTC
NA	TRBJ2-5	TRBV12-3/TRBV12-4	TRBD2	14	CASTTGGPSETQYF	TGTGCCAGCACTACGGGAGGGCCCTCAGAGACCCAGTACTTC
few	TRBJ1-1	TRBV6-6	TRBD1	14	CASSSGQANTEAFF	TGTGCCAGCAGTAGCGGACAGGCGAACACTGAAGCTTTCTTT
NA	TRBJ1-4	TRBV7-2	NA	15	CASSQDPATNEKLFF	TGTGCCAGCAGCCAAGACCCAGCAACTAATGAAAAACTGTTTTTT
few	TRBJ1-2	TRBV29-1	TRBD1	13	CSVGTGFSYGYTF	TGCAGCGTCGGGACAGGGTTCTCCTATGGCTACACCTTC
NA	TRBJ1-4	TRBV20-1	NA	15	CSARDIWGSSLKLFF	TGCAGTGCTAGAGATATTTGGGGGTCAAGTTTAAAACTGTTTTTT
few	TRBJ2-2	TRBV2	NA	11	CASRVTGELFF	TGTGCCAGCAGAGTTACCGGGGAGCTGTTTTTT
few	TRBJ2-1	TRBV12-3/TRBV12-4	NA	15	CASRPSGASNNEQFF	TGTGCCAGCAGACCCTCTGGGGCCTCTAACAATGAGCAGTTCTTC
NA	TRBJ2-7	TRBV12-3/TRBV12-4	NA	14	CASSLVAPRGEQYF	TGTGCCAGCAGTTTAGTCGCCCCCAGGGGAGAGCAGTACTTC
many	TRBJ2-1	TRBV6-5	TRBD2	16	CASSSVGLAGGKEQFF	TGTGCCAGCAGTTCCGTGGGACTAGCGGGAGGGAAAGAGCAGTTCTTC
NA	TRBJ1-1	TRBV10-3	NA	14	CAIRKNPLWTEAFF	TGTGCCATCAGGAAGAACCCTCTTTGGACTGAAGCTTTCTTT
few	TRBJ2-5	TRBV20-1	TRBD2	15	CSASGVREEQETQYF	TGCAGTGCTAGCGGAGTGCGGGAGGAACAAGAGACCCAGTACTTC
NA	TRBJ2-1	TRBV10-3	NA	17	CAIRGGAGGERYNEQFF	TGTGCCATCAGAGGGGGGGCAGGGGGCGAGCGCTACAATGAGCAGTTCTTC
NA	TRBJ2-1	TRBV27	TRBD2	15	CASSLGGRLYNEQFF	TGTGCCAGCAGTTTGGGAGGGAGGCTTTACAATGAGCAGTTCTTC
NA	TRBJ2-1	TRBV7-3	TRBD2	17	CASSLGLAGGVEDEQFF	TGTGCCAGCAGCTTAGGACTAGCGGGGGGAGTTGAAGATGAGCAGTTCTTC
NA	TRBJ2-5	TRBV25-1	NA	13	CATQSWGQETQYF	TGTGCCACCCAGTCTTGGGGGCAAGAGACCCAGTACTTC
NA	TRBJ2-3	TRBV7-9	TRBD2	16	CASSFGTSGRQDTQYF	TGTGCCAGCAGCTTCGGGACTAGCGGGAGGCAAGATACGCAGTATTTT
NA	TRBJ1-1	TRBV6-6	NA	13	CASLVKVDTEAFF	TGTGCCAGCCTCGTCAAAGTAGATACTGAAGCTTTCTTT
few	TRBJ2-1	TRBV20-1	TRBD2	16	CSASLWEGSSYNEQFF	TGCAGTGCTAGTTTGTGGGAGGGCAGCTCCTACAATGAGCAGTTCTTC
few	TRBJ1-1	TRBV2	TRBD1	17	CASSEAGQGALNTEAFF	TGTGCCAGCAGTGAAGCGGGACAGGGGGCTCTGAACACTGAAGCTTTCTTT
NA	TRBJ2-7	TRBV20-1	NA	14	CSATGGPTDYEQYF	TGCAGTGCTACGGGCGGGCCCACGGACTACGAGCAGTACTTC
NA	TRBJ2-6	TRBV12-3/TRBV12-4	NA	15	CASRNPVRGANVLTF	TGTGCCAGCAGAAACCCAGTGAGGGGGGCCAACGTCCTGACTTTC
NA	TRBJ2-7	TRBV7-6	NA	14	CASSSAGAASEQYF	TGTGCCAGCAGCTCCGCCGGGGCCGCGTCCGAGCAGTACTTC
NA	TRBJ2-3	TRBV5-1	TRBD1	18	CASSKQGALGDGTDTQYF	TGCGCCAGCAGTAAACAGGGGGCTCTTGGTGATGGCACAGATACGCAGTATTTT
NA	TRBJ2-7	TRBV6-2/TRBV6-3	TRBD1	15	CASSYVGDSSYEQYF	TGTGCCAGCAGTTACGTCGGGGACAGCTCCTACGAGCAGTACTTC
NA	TRBJ1-2	TRBV4-1	NA	16	CASSQDPYTANYGYTF	TGCGCCAGCAGCCAAGATCCGTATACGGCTAACTATGGCTACACCTTC
once	TRBJ2-5	TRBV6-6	TRBD1	15	CASSYSYRGQETQYF	TGTGCCAGCAGTTACTCCTACAGGGGCCAAGAGACCCAGTACTTC
NA	TRBJ2-2	TRBV6-1	TRBD2	15	CASSWGGSSAGELFF	TGTGCCAGCAGTTGGGGGGGGTCCAGCGCCGGGGAGCTGTTTTTT
NA	TRBJ2-4	TRBV11-2	TRBD2	15	CASRGTNLAKNIQYF	TGTGCCAGCAGGGGGACTAATCTAGCCAAAAACATTCAGTACTTC
NA	TRBJ1-1	TRBV2	NA	13	CASSVEGYTEAFF	TGTGCCAGCAGTGTTGAGGGGTACACTGAAGCTTTCTTT
NA	TRBJ2-3	TRBV29-1	TRBD2	14	CSVENGRAPDTQYF	TGCAGCGTTGAAAACGGGAGGGCACCAGATACGCAGTATTTT
few	TRBJ1-4	TRBV5-1	NA	16	CASSLAWGRRSEKLFF	TGCGCCAGCAGCTTGGCGTGGGGAAGACGGAGTGAAAAACTGTTTTTT
NA	TRBJ2-1	TRBV12-3/TRBV12-4	NA	12	CASSQGWNEQFF	TGTGCCAGCAGTCAAGGGTGGAATGAGCAGTTCTTC
NA	TRBJ2-7	TRBV15	NA	15	CATSMFGGIPREQYF	TGTGCCACCAGCATGTTTGGCGGTATCCCTAGGGAGCAGTACTTC
NA	TRBJ2-7	TRBV6-2/TRBV6-3	NA	13	CASTTAVGGEQYF	TGTGCCAGCACGACAGCGGTCGGTGGCGAGCAGTACTTC
few	TRBJ2-5	TRBV3-1	NA	16	CASSHPPGGNQETQYF	TGTGCCAGCAGCCACCCCCCCGGGGGTAACCAAGAGACCCAGTACTTC
NA	TRBJ2-2	TRBV10-3	TRBD2	13	CAITREEGGELFF	TGTGCCATCACCCGGGAGGAGGGCGGGGAGCTGTTTTTT
few	TRBJ1-2	TRBV27	TRBD1	14	CASGPLGQSYGYTF	TGTGCCAGCGGCCCCCTGGGACAGTCCTATGGCTACACCTTC
NA	TRBJ2-7	TRBV4-2	NA	18	CASSQDETGDNWIYEQYF	TGTGCCAGCAGCCAAGATGAAACCGGGGACAATTGGATCTACGAGCAGTACTTC